The TCR beta chain under discussion was sequenced for a study of patients and donors after allogeneic stem cell transplantation. The CDR3 has 13 amino acids. With 9 bases removed from V and 1 base from J, the gap between germline ends came to 12 bases. CDR1 MNHEY and CDR2 SMNVEV come from the germline V gene (reference sequence). TCRdb reprocessed the RT-PCR reads with MiXCR, giving one entry per CDR3 protein. This sample has 20,000 or so distinct CDR3 sequences, with around 5.3% found just once. The sequence came from a human donor who was either an allogeneic HSCT recipient or a stem cell or donor lymphocyte infusion donor (not recorded which). It is not recorded whose cells these are; they may come from a transplant donor. This chain joins TRBV27 and TRBJ1-1; D gene uncertain. The sequencing sample was made of blood, either unsorted or a sorted T cell fraction (not recorded which). CDR3 residues: CASSPTQNTEAFF. In DNA, the CDR3 is TGTGCCAGTTCCCCCACACAGAACACTGAAGCTTTCTTT.